Presented here are 3 T cell receptor beta chains from one specimen sequenced in a study of blood T cell repertoires in COVID-19. The repertoire was sequenced with immunoSEQ multiplex PCR; TCRdb's copy has only in-frame clones and lacks some. The sample lists hundreds of thousands of clones; around nine tenths were seen once. The sample taken for sequencing was peripheral blood. The receptor set was obtained from a man in his 70s with acute or convalescent COVID-19.

V and J are TRBV9 and TRBJ2-4; possible D gene TRBD2, 5 bases. The CDR3 length is 16 residues. The V and J ends lost 0 bases and 5 bases respectively, with 15 bases between them. In germline, CDR1 is SGDLS, CDR2 YYNGEE. The CDR3 protein is CASSVAYSRGQNIQYF. The CDR3 DNA follows: TGTGCCAGCAGCGTAGCTTACTCACGGGGTCAAAACATTCAGTACTTC.

The chain employs TRBV5-1 and TRBJ2-5, with D possibly being TRBD1 (6 bases). V was pared by 0 bases and J by 7 bases, with 13 bases between. The CDR3 totals 14 residues. Germline values: CDR1 SGHRS, CDR2 YFSETQ. CDR3 loop: CASSLGEIRGTQYF. CDR3 coding DNA: TGCGCCAGCAGCTTGGGTGAGATCAGGGGGACCCAGTACTTC.

This sequence joins TRBV25-1 and TRBJ1-6; the D gene is possibly TRBD1 (6 bases). Trimming left V 3 bases short and J 7 bases short, with 16 bases between. The CDR3 runs 16 residues. Germline CDR1 reads MGHDK; CDR2 reads SYGVNS. The CDR3, as DNA: TGTGCCAGCAGTGATGGGCAAGGGGGTCGGAATTCACCCCTCCACTTT. Amino acid sequence: CASSDGQGGRNSPLHF.